Listed here are 25 T cell receptor beta chains from one sample, sequenced in a study of preoperative IRX-2 immunotherapy in early breast cancer. Sample treatment: preoperative locoregional IRX-2 cytokine immunotherapy. Clones were read by immunoSEQ multiplex PCR, and TCRdb kept only the in-frame ones, dropping some. The repertoire holds around 40,000 clones, with approximately 75% as singletons. The input for sequencing was tumor tissue, taken after IRX-2 immunotherapy. The receptors were sampled from a human donor with breast cancer.

This clone was detected only a few times. The chain couples TRBV6-8 to TRBJ2-2, with TRBD1 matching over 9 bases. The V gene end was trimmed by 10 bases and the J gene end by 3 bases; junction bases not matched to a gene: 6. The CDR3 has 14 amino acids. The germline V gene has CDR1 MNHGY and CDR2 SAAAGT. CDR3 region: CAISGQGYTGELFF. CDR3 bases: TGTGCCATTTCCGGACAGGGGTACACCGGGGAGCTGTTTTTT.

The rearrangement joins TRBV5-1 to TRBJ2-3, with 11 bases lining up with TRBD2. The junction had 12 bases not matched to a gene; V was cut back by 5 bases and J by 4 bases. Germline CDR1 is SGHRS and CDR2 is YFSETQ. This CDR3 is 17 amino acids long. CDR3 bases: TGCGCCAGCAGGAGGGGTAGCGGGAGGGCCTCCGCAGATACGCAGTATTTT. Residues: CASRRGSGRASADTQYF.

The chain links TRBV6-8 to TRBJ1-5, with 9 bases lining up with TRBD1. The V and J ends lost 5 bases and 2 bases, in that order; junction bases with no gene match: 10. CDR3 length: 17 amino acids. The germline V gene has CDR1 MNHGY and CDR2 SAAAGT. Here the CDR3 reads CASSDAGTGIGNQPQHF. The DNA of the CDR3 is TGTGCCAGCAGTGACGCCGGGACAGGGATTGGCAATCAGCCCCAGCATTTT.

The chain carries TRBV11-3 and TRBJ1-2; the D gene is possibly TRBD1 (6 bases). Trimming stripped 5 bases from V and 6 bases from J, with 22 bases between. This CDR3 has 16 residues. Germline values: CDR1 SGHNT, CDR2 YENEEA. As DNA, the CDR3 is TGTGCCAGCAGCCGCGGTCCGAGACAGGAAACCCATGGCTACACCTTC. It codes for CASSRGPRQETHGYTF.

V usage is TRBV5-1 and J usage is TRBJ2-5, with 10 bases that match TRBD2. With V trimmed by 6 bases and J by 3 bases, 14 bases remained unmatched. Looked up from germline, CDR1 is SGHRS and CDR2 is YFSETQ. This CDR3 has 17 residues. The CDR3 protein is CASTDPLLAGREETQYF. The CDR3 DNA reads TGCGCCAGCACCGACCCCCTACTAGCGGGACGGGAAGAGACCCAGTACTTC.

The J gene is TRBJ1-4, the V gene TRBV5-1; D possibly corresponds to TRBD1 (5 bases). V lost 0 bases and J lost 10, with 16 bases in between. This CDR3 has 15 residues. CDR1 and CDR2 from the germline V gene are SGHRS and YFSETQ. CDR3: CASSLDGPWGGKLFF. CDR3 DNA sequence: TGCGCCAGCAGCTTGGACGGGCCGTGGGGGGGAAAACTGTTTTTT. The whole variable domain, remainder taken from reference TRBV5-1 and TRBJ1-4, is KAGVTQTPRYLIKTRGQQVTLSCSPISGHRSVSWYQQTPGQGLQFLFEYFSETQRNKGNFPGRFSGRQFSNSRSEMNVSTLELGDSALYLCASSLDGPWGGKLFFGSGTQLSVL.

Remarks on this clone: A read error may account for a junction end that differs from germline. V and J are TRBV28 and TRBJ2-5; D not resolved. Germline V gene sequence: CDR1 MDHEN, CDR2 SYDVKM. The CDR3 extends over 13 amino acids. CDR3 protein: CAISVGFRETQYF. The CDR3 bases are TGTGCCATCAGTGTGGGGTTTAGGGAGACCCAGTACTTC.

This clone was picked up one time. This chain connects TRBV6-8 to TRBJ1-1; possibly TRBD1 for D (6 bases). Per the germline V gene, CDR1 is MNHGY and CDR2 is SAAAGT. CDR3 length: 14 amino acids. V lost 6 bases to trimming and J lost 2 bases, with 13 bases between them. This CDR3 is CASRLRTENTEAFF. As DNA, the CDR3 is TGTGCCAGCAGACTCCGGACAGAAAACACTGAAGCTTTCTTT.

This clone was picked up a small number of times. The junction differs from germline at one of its ends, possibly a read error. The genes are TRBV29-1 and TRBJ1-2, with TRBD1 matching 7 bases. This CDR3 has 13 amino acids. The germline V gene has CDR1 SQVTM and CDR2 ANQGSEA. The CDR3 loop is CSVEDLRVGGCTF. CDR3 in DNA: TGCAGCGTTGAAGATCTGAGGGTAGGGGGCTGCACCTTC.

The gene calls are TRBV12-2 and TRBJ1-4; the D call TRBD1 from the table was never checked on the DNA. TRBV12-2 is termed a pseudogene. This CDR3 is built from 14 residues. The CDR3: CACKSGQGNEKLFF. In DNA, the CDR3 is TGTGCCTGTAAATCGGGACAGGGGAATGAAAAACTGTTTTTT.

This clone was detected once. This chain uses TRBV19 with TRBJ1-5; 9 bases fit TRBD1. Per germline, CDR1 LNHDA and CDR2 SQIVND (reference sequence). V gave up 6 bases and J gave up 3 bases; unmatched junction bases: 15. This CDR3 spans 18 amino acids. The CDR3 bases are TGTGCCAGTAGAACATATCGAACAACAGGGGGCTTCAATCAGCCCCAGCATTTT. This codes for CASRTYRTTGGFNQPQHF.

The rearrangement uses TRBV28 and TRBJ1-2; D call uncertain. The ends were cut back, 10 bases at V and 1 base at J, with 16 bases in the middle. The CDR3 runs 14 residues. In germline, CDR1 is MDHEN, CDR2 SYDVKM. In DNA form, the CDR3 reads TGTGCCACCTCTCGTTTGGGGAGTAACTATGGCTACACCTTC. It encodes CATSRLGSNYGYTF.

In its sample, this clone was seen once. The chain couples TRBV30 to TRBJ1-5; a weak D match, TRBD1 (5 bases). Between the trimmed V and J ends, which lost 3 bases and 5 bases, there was a span of 14 bases. Per germline, CDR1 GTSNPN and CDR2 SVGIG (reference sequence). This CDR3 is built from 14 residues. The CDR3 nucleotides read TGTGCCTGGAGCCAAAACCGGGGGGATCAGCCCCAGCATTTT. Translating it yields CAWSQNRGDQPQHF. Based on the CDR3 plus reference TRBV30 and TRBJ1-5, the full variable domain is SQTIHQWPATLVQPVGSPLSLECTVEGTSNPNLYWYRQAAGRGLQLLFYSVGIGQISSEVPQNLSASRPQDRQFILSSKKLLLSDSGFYLCAWSQNRGDQPQHFGDGTRLSIL.

The chain combines TRBV6-8 with TRBJ2-1; 12 nucleotides agree with TRBD2. Trimming removed 6 bases from V and 13 bases from J; junction bases left unmatched: 4. This CDR3 has 12 residues. CDR1 is MNHGY and CDR2 is SAAAGT in the germline V gene. The CDR3 loop is CASSGLAGNQFF. Written as DNA, the CDR3 is TGTGCCAGCAGCGGACTAGCGGGAAATCAGTTCTTC.

V gene TRBV28 combines with J gene TRBJ2-1; D uncertain. The germline V gene has CDR1 MDHEN and CDR2 SYDVKM. Trimming removed 5 bases from V and 7 bases from J, with 21 bases in between. CDR3 length: 16 residues. CDR3 DNA sequence: TGTGCCAGCAGTCCCCGCGGCTCCGTGATTGGGAATGAGCAGTTCTTC. This gives the protein CASSPRGSVIGNEQFF.

V and J are TRBV19 and TRBJ1-6; D not certain. This CDR3 region has 15 residues. The germline CDR1 and CDR2 sequences are LNHDA and SQIVND (reference sequence). Trimming removed 2 bases at V and 7 bases at J, with 12 bases between. The CDR3 DNA follows: TGTGCCAGTAGTATACAACAGATGGGAAATTCACCCCTCCACTTT. This codes for CASSIQQMGNSPLHF. Using reference TRBV19 and TRBJ1-6 for the parts outside the CDR3, the full variable domain is DGGITQSPKYLFRKEGQNVTLSCEQNLNHDAMYWYRQDPGQGLRLIYYSQIVNDFQKGDIAEGYSVSREKKESFPLTVTSAQKNPTAFYLCASSIQQMGNSPLHFGNGTRLTVT.

The chain employs TRBV11-3 and TRBJ2-5, with TRBD1 identical over 7 bases. This CDR3 region has 15 residues. The J segment lost 5 bases and the V segment lost 7 bases, leaving 13 bases of the junction unmatched. Germline V gene lookup returns CDR1 SGHNT and CDR2 YENEEA. The CDR3 coding sequence is TGTGCCAGCAACCTACAGGGGTGGGGCGAGGAGACCCAGTACTTC. It translates to CASNLQGWGEETQYF.

The chain combines TRBV29-1 with TRBJ1-2; 7 bases match TRBD1. Germline CDR1 reads SQVTM; CDR2 reads ANQGSEA. The CDR3 runs to 13 residues. CDR3 sequence reads: CSASGGDNYGYTF. DNA of the CDR3: TGCAGTGCGTCAGGGGGAGACAACTATGGCTACACCTTC.

V and J are TRBV19 and TRBJ1-3; TRBD1 might be the D (6 bases). V lost 3 bases to trimming and J lost 0 bases, with 21 bases between them. Germline CDR1 LNHDA, CDR2 SQIVND (reference sequence). This CDR3 is 19 amino acids long. CDR3 protein: CASSIPPGQGFYSGNTIYF. CDR3 sequence (DNA): TGTGCCAGTAGTATTCCACCGGGACAAGGATTTTACTCTGGAAACACCATATATTTT.

CDR3 residues: CASSLGQGGSYEQYF. CDR3 sequence (DNA): TGTGCCAGCAGCCTCGGACAGGGGGGATCCTACGAGCAGTACTTC. This rearrangement joins TRBV7-6 to TRBJ2-7; TRBD1 matches 10 bases. From germline, CDR1 is SGHVS and CDR2 FNYEAQ. V was pared by 5 bases and J by 1 base, with 5 bases of the junction left unmatched. The length of the CDR3 is 15 residues.

The chain uses TRBV14 and TRBJ1-2; TRBD1 might be the D (5 bases). This CDR3 has 14 residues. CDR1 and CDR2 (germline): SGHDN, FVKESK. Trimming left V 3 bases short and J 5 bases short, with 13 bases between. CDR3 residues: CASSHNGPGYGYTF. For the CDR3, the DNA is TGTGCCAGCAGCCACAATGGGCCAGGGTATGGCTACACCTTC. Drawing the rest from reference TRBV14 and TRBJ1-2, the complete variable domain is EAGVTQFPSHSVIEKGQTVTLRCDPISGHDNLYWYRRVMGKEIKFLLHFVKESKQDESGMPNNRFLAERTGGTYSTLKVQPAELEDSGVYFCASSHNGPGYGYTFGSGTRLTVV.

The rearrangement uses TRBV28 and TRBJ2-7; TRBD2 aligns across 11 bases. CDR1 MDHEN and CDR2 SYDVKM come from the germline V gene. This CDR3 has 18 residues. Germline trimming cut 1 base from V and 3 bases from J; bases unmatched to any gene: 11. The DNA of the CDR3 is TGTGCCAGCAGTTTATTCGAGACTAGCGGGACTACCCGCTACGAGCAGTACTTC. Amino acids: CASSLFETSGTTRYEQYF. Variable domain in full (rest from reference TRBV28 and TRBJ2-7): DVKVTQSSRYLVKRTGEKVFLECVQDMDHENMFWYRQDPGLGLRLIYFSYDVKMKEKGDIPEGYSVSREKKERFSLILESASTNQTSMYLCASSLFETSGTTRYEQYFGPGTRLTVT.

The rearrangement uses TRBV5-1 and TRBJ1-2; D gene ambiguous. V shed 4 bases and J shed 4 bases, with 14 bases lying between them. The CDR3 loop spans 14 amino acids. CDR1 SGHRS and CDR2 YFSETQ come from the germline V gene. CDR3 nucleotides: TGCGCCAGCAGCCAAGACGGTCTTCCCTATGGCTACACCTTC. Residues: CASSQDGLPYGYTF. The whole variable domain, filled in from reference TRBV5-1 and TRBJ1-2, reads KAGVTQTPRYLIKTRGQQVTLSCSPISGHRSVSWYQQTPGQGLQFLFEYFSETQRNKGNFPGRFSGRQFSNSRSEMNVSTLELGDSALYLCASSQDGLPYGYTFGSGTRLTVV.

This clone was counted only a few times. The CDR3 is CASSLARWTGGDQPQHF. CDR3 sequence (DNA): TGTGCCAGCAGCTTGGCCCGCTGGACAGGAGGGGATCAGCCCCAGCATTTT. The chain is built from TRBV11-3 and TRBJ1-5; TRBD1 aligns across 7 bases. The junction had 13 bases not matched to a gene; V was cut back by 3 bases and J by 5 bases. This CDR3 region has 17 residues. Germline V gives CDR1 SGHNT, CDR2 YENEEA.

The DNA of the CDR3 is TGTGCCAGTAGTATAGGGACAGGGGGCGCAGATACGCAGTATTTT. Translating it yields CASSIGTGGADTQYF. The chain links TRBV19 to TRBJ2-3, with TRBD1 matching 11 bases. The junction had 1 base not matched to a gene; V was cut back by 1 base and J by 4 bases. The CDR3 runs to 15 residues. Germline CDR1 reads LNHDA; CDR2 reads SQIVND (reference sequence).